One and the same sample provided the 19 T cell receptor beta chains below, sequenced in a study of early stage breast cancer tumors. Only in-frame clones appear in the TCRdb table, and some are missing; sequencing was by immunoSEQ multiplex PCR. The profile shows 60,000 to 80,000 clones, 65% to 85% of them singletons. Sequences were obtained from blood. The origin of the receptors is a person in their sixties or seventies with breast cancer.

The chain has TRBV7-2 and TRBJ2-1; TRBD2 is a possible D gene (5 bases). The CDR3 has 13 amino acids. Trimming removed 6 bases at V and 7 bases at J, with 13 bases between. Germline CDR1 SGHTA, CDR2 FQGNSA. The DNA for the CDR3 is TGTGCCAGCAGTGGAGGCCCCGGGAATGAGCAGTTCTTC. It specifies CASSGGPGNEQFF.

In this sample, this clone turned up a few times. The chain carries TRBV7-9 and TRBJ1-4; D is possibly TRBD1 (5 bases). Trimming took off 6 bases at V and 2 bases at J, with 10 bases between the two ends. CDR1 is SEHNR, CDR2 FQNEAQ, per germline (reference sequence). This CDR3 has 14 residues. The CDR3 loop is CASSGGSTNEKLFF. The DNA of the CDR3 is TGTGCCAGCAGTGGGGGATCGACTAATGAAAAACTGTTTTTT.

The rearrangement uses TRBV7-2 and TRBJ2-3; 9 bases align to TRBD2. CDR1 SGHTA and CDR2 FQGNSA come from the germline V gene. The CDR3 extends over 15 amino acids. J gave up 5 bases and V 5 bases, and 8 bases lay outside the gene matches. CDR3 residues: CASSLRGGRGDTQYF. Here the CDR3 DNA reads TGTGCCAGCAGCCTTAGGGGCGGGAGGGGAGATACGCAGTATTTT. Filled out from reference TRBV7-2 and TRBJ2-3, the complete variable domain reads GAGVSQSPSNKVTEKGKDVELRCDPISGHTALYWYRQSLGQGLEFLIYFQGNSAPDKSGLPSDRFSAERTGGSVSTLTIQRTQQEDSAVYLCASSLRGGRGDTQYFGPGTRLTVL.

The CDR3 DNA follows: TGTGCCAGCAGTGAATTGCAGGGAGGTTTCAATCAGCCCCAGCATTTT. Amino acid sequence: CASSELQGGFNQPQHF. J is TRBJ1-5 and V is TRBV2, with D perhaps matching TRBD1 (5 bases). Germline values: CDR1 SNHLY, CDR2 FYNNEI. CDR3 length equals 16 residues. Trimming shortened V by 2 bases and J by 3 bases, and 14 bases separated the two germline ends.

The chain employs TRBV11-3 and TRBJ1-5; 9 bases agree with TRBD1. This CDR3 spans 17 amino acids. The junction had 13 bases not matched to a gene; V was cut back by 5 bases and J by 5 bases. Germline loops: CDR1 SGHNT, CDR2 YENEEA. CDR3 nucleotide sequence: TGTGCCAGCAGCCACCGTCCCGGGACAGGGTACTATCAGCCCCAGCATTTT. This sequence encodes CASSHRPGTGYYQPQHF. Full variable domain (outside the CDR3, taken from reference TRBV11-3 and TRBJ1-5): EAGVVQSPRYKIIEKKQPVAFWCNPISGHNTLYWYLQNLGQGPELLIRYENEEAVDDSQLPKDRFSAERLKGVDSTLKIQPAELGDSAVYLCASSHRPGTGYYQPQHFGDGTRLSIL.

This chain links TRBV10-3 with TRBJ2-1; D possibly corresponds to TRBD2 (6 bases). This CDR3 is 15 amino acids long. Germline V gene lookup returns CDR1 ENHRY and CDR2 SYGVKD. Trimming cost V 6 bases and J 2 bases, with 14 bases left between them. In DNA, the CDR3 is TGTGCCATCAGGCCCCAGGCGGGAACCTACAATGAGCAGTTCTTC. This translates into CAIRPQAGTYNEQFF.

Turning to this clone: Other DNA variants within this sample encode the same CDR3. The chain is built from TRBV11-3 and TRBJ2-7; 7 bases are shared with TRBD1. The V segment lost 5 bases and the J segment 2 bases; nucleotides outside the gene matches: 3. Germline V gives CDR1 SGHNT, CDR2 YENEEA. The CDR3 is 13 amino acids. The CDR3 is CASSLGTAYEQYF. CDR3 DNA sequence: TGTGCCAGCAGCCTCGGGACAGCCTACGAGCAGTACTTC. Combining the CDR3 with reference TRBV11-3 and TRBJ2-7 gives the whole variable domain EAGVVQSPRYKIIEKKQPVAFWCNPISGHNTLYWYLQNLGQGPELLIRYENEEAVDDSQLPKDRFSAERLKGVDSTLKIQPAELGDSAVYLCASSLGTAYEQYFGPGTRLTVT.

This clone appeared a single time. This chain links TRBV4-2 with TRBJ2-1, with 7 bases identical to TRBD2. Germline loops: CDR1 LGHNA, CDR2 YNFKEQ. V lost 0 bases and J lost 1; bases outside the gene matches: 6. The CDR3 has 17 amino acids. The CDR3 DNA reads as TGTGCCAGCAGCCAAGAAGATTGGGGGGGATCCTACAATGAGCAGTTCTTC. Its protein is CASSQEDWGGSYNEQFF.

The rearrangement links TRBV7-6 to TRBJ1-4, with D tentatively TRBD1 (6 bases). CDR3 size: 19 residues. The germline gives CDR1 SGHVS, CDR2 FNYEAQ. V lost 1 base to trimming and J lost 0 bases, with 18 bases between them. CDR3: CASSLGPIGQISTNEKLFF. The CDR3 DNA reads TGTGCCAGCAGCTTAGGGCCGATAGGACAGATTTCAACTAATGAAAAACTGTTTTTT.

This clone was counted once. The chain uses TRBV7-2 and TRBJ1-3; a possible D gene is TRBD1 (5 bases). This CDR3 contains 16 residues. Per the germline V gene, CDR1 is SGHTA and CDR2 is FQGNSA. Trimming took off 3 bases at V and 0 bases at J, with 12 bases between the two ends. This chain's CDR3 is CASSLGTYGSGNTIYF. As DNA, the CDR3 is TGTGCCAGCAGCTTGGGGACTTACGGCTCTGGAAACACCATATATTTT.

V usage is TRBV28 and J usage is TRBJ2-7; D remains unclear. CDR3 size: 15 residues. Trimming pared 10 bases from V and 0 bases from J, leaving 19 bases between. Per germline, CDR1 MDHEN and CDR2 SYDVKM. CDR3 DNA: TGTGCCACTAACACGTTCAGACTCAGCTCCTACGAGCAGTACTTC. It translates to CATNTFRLSSYEQYF.

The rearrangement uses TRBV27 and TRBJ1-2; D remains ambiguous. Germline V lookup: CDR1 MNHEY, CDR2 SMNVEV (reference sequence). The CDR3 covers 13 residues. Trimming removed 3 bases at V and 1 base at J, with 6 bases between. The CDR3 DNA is TGTGCCAGCAGTTTTAGTGGTAACTATGGCTACACCTTC. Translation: CASSFSGNYGYTF.

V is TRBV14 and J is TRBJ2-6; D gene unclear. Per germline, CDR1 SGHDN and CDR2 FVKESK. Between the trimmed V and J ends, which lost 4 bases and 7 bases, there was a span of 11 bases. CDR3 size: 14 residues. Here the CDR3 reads CASSRLGNANVLTF. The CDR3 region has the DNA TGTGCCAGCAGCCGATTGGGTAACGCCAACGTCCTGACTTTC. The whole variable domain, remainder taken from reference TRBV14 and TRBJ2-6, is EAGVTQFPSHSVIEKGQTVTLRCDPISGHDNLYWYRRVMGKEIKFLLHFVKESKQDESGMPNNRFLAERTGGTYSTLKVQPAELEDSGVYFCASSRLGNANVLTFGAGSRLTVL.

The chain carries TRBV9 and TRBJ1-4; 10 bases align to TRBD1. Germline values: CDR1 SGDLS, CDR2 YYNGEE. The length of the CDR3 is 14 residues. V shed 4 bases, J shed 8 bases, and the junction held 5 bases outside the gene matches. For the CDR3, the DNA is TGTGCCAGCAGCAAGGGGACAGGGGTCGAAAAACTGTTTTTT. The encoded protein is CASSKGTGVEKLFF. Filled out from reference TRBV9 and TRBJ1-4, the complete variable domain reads DSGVTQTPKHLITATGQRVTLRCSPRSGDLSVYWYQQSLDQGLQFLIQYYNGEERAKGNILERFSAQQFPDLHSELNLSSLELGDSALYFCASSKGTGVEKLFFGSGTQLSVL.

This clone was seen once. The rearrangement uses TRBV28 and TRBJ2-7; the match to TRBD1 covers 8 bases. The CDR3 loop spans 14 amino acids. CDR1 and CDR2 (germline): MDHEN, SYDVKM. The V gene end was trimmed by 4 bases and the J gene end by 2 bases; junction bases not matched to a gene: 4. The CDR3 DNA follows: TGTGCCAGCAGTTCCTCGACAGGGGCCTACGAGCAGTACTTC. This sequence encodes CASSSSTGAYEQYF.

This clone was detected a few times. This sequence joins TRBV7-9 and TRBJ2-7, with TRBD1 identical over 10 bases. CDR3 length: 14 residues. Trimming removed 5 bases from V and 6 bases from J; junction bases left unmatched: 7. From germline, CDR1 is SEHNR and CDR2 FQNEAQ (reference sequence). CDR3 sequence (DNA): TGTGCCAGCAGCAGCCGACAGGGGGCGTCCGAGCAGTACTTC. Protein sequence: CASSSRQGASEQYF.

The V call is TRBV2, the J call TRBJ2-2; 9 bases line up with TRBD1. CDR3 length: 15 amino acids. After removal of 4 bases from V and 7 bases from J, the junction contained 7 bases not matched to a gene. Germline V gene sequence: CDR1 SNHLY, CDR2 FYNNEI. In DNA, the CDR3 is TGTGCCAGCAGTGTTAACAGGGGGCAGGGCGGGGAGCTGTTTTTT. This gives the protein CASSVNRGQGGELFF.

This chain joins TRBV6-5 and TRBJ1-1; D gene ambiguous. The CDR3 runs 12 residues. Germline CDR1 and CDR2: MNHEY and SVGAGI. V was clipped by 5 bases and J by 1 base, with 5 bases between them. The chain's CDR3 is CASSRGNTEAFF. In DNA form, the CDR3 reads TGTGCCAGCAGTCGCGGGAACACTGAAGCTTTCTTT.

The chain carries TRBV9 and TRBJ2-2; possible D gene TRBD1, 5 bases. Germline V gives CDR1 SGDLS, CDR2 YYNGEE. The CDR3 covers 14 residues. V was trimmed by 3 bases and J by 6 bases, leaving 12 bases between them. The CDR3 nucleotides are TGTGCCAGCAGCGGACAGTTGGCCGCCGGGGAGCTGTTTTTT. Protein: CASSGQLAAGELFF.